One sample yielded the 3 T cell receptor beta chains listed below, sequenced in a study of spatial heterogeneity in lung cancer. Specified time point: sample taken at primary tumor resection. Via MiXCR, TCRdb re-called the 5' RACE reads, giving one row per CDR3 protein. Of tens of thousands of distinct CDR3 sequences detected, less than 15% appear once; the ten largest clones hold approximately 39%. Material: PBMCs, obtained at surgery. These receptors were collected from a male donor with early-stage non-small cell lung cancer.

This clonotype was seen more than once but under ten times. J is TRBJ2-5 and V is TRBV4-1; TRBD1 or TRBD2 may be the D gene (5 bases each). V lost 2 bases and J 5 bases, leaving 12 bases between the germline ends. There are 14 residues in the CDR3. Germline V gives CDR1 MGHRA, CDR2 YSYEKL. DNA for the CDR3: TGCGCCAGCAGCCAAAGTCTGGGACGGGAGACCCAGTACTTC. This translates into CASSQSLGRETQYF.

The CDR3 region has the DNA TGTGCCAGCAGGACTAGCGGGTCGAACAATCAGCCCCAGCATTTT. Amino acid sequence: CASRTSGSNNQPQHF. This rearrangement joins TRBV6-2 or TRBV6-3 to TRBJ1-5; the D is unclear. Germline V gene lookup returns CDR1 MNHEY and CDR2 SVGEGT. Trimming took off 6 bases at V and 3 bases at J, with 15 bases between the two ends. This CDR3 has 15 amino acids.

This clonotype was observed a few times. This chain joins TRBV7-9 and TRBJ2-5, with 7 bases fitting TRBD1. Germline V gene data show CDR1 as SEHNR and CDR2 as FQNEAQ (reference sequence). V was pared by 1 base and J by 3 bases, with 5 bases of the junction left unmatched. The CDR3 extends over 15 amino acids. The CDR3 spells CASSLVKQGKETQYF. DNA of the CDR3: TGTGCCAGCAGCTTAGTAAAACAGGGGAAAGAGACCCAGTACTTC.